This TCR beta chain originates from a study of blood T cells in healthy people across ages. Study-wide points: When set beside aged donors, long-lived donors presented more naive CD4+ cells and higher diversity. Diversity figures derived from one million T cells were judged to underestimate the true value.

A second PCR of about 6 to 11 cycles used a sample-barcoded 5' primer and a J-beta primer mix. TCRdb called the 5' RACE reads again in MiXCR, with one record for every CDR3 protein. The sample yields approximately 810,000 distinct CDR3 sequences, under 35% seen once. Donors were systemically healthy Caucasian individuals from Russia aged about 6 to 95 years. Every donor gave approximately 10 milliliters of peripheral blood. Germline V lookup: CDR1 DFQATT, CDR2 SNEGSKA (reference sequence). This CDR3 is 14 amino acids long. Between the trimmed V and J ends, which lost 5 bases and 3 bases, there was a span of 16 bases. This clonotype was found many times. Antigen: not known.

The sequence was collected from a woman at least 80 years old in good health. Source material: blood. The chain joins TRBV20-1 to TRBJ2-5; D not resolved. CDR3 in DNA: TGCAGTGCTCACCAGACGGGCACTGAAGAGACCCAGTACTTC. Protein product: CSAHQTGTEETQYF.